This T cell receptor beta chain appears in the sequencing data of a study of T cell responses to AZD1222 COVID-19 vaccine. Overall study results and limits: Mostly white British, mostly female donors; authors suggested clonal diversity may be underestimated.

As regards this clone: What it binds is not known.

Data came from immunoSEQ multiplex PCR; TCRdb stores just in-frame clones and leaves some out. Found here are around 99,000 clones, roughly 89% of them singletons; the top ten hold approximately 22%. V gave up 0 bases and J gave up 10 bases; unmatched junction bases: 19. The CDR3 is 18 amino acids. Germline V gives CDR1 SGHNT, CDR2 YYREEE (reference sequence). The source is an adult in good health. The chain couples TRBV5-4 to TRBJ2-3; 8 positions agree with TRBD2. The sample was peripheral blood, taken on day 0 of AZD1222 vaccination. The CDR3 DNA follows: TGTGCCAGCAGCTTGGTTGGCAGCGGGGGCCGAAGGGGCCGAGCGCAGTATTTT. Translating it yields CASSLVGSGGRRGRAQYF.